Given below is one TCR beta chain in context. This sample is part of a study of early T cells in non-severe SARS-CoV-2 infection. Individually, cDNA molecules had unique molecular identifiers attached to them. TCRdb analysed the 5' RACE reads with MiXCR anew, one entry per CDR3 protein. The sample includes some 61,000 distinct CDR3 sequences, 13% seen only once; the top ten take about 8.3%. Germline V gives CDR1 SGHTA, CDR2 FQGTGA. V was clipped by 5 bases and J by 6 bases, with 11 bases between them. The CDR3 loop spans 12 amino acids. The source is an adult who was a healthcare worker with PCR-confirmed SARS-CoV-2 infection or an uninfected control (not recorded which). Material: whole blood. This rearrangement joins TRBV7-3 to TRBJ2-7; D perhaps matches TRBD1 (5 bases). Here the CDR3 reads CASSRQSSEQYF. The CDR3 DNA is TGTGCCAGCAGCAGACAGAGTAGCGAGCAGTACTTC.